This TCR beta chain was obtained from a study of blood T cell repertoires in COVID-19. Study in general: Sites in the United States, Italy and Spain provided acute and convalescent COVID-19 samples. From T cells, B-cell-depleted T cells, or PBMCs came the material, which was cDNA or gDNA.

Study processing details: Reference gene primer amplification gave estimated nucleated cell counts. Using immunoSEQ multiplex PCR, the repertoire was profiled, and TCRdb retains in-frame clones only, with some absent. V and J calls and clone size are as listed in that table; D and trimming were resolved from the DNA. There are 120,000 to 150,000 clones in the sample; approximately 80% occur only once, and about an eighth lies in the top ten. The germline V gene encodes CDR1 MRHNA and CDR2 SNTAGT. After removal of 6 bases from V and 8 bases from J, the junction contained 7 bases not matched to a gene. CDR3 length equals 15 residues. This clone was picked up one time.

Sequences were obtained from peripheral blood. The chain has TRBV6-4 and TRBJ2-1, with 13 positions matching TRBD2. The TCR sequence derives from a man in his 60s with active or convalescent COVID-19. CDR3 loop: CASSGTSGTTHEQFF. DNA of the CDR3: TGTGCCAGCAGCGGGACTAGCGGGACCACACATGAGCAGTTCTTC.